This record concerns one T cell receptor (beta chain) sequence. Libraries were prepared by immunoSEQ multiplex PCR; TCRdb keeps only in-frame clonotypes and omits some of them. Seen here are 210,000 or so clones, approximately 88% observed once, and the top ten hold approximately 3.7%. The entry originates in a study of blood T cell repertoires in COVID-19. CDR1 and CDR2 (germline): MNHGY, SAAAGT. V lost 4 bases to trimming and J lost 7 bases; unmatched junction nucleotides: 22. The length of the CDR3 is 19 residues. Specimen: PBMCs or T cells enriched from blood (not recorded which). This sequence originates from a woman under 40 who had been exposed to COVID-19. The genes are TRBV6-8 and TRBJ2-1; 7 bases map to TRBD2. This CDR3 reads CASSSPPLGLVWGWNEQFF. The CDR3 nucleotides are TGTGCCAGCAGTTCTCCTCCCCTTGGACTAGTATGGGGGTGGAATGAGCAGTTCTTC.